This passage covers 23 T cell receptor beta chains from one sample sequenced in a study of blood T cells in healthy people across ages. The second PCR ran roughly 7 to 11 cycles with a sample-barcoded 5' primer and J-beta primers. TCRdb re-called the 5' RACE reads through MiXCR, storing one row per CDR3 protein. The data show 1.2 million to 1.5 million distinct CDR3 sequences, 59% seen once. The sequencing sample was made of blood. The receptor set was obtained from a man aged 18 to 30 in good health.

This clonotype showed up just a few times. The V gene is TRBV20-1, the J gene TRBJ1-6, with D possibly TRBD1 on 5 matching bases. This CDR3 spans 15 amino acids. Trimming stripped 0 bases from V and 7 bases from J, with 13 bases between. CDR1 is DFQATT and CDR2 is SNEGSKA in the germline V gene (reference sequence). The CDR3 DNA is TGCAGTGCTAGAGATAGTGGCAGGGCCAATTCACCCCTCCACTTT. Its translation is CSARDSGRANSPLHF.

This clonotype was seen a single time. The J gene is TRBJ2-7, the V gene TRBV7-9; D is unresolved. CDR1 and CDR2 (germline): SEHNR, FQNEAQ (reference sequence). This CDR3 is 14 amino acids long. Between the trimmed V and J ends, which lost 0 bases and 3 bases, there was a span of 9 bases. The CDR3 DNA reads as TGTGCCAGCAGCTTAGCGGGCCGGCACTACGAGCAGTACTTC. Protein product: CASSLAGRHYEQYF.

This CDR3 is CASSYSRAGNQETQYF. CDR3 nucleotide sequence: TGTGCCAGCAGTTACTCGAGGGCCGGAAACCAAGAGACCCAGTACTTC. The chain combines TRBV6-2 or TRBV6-3 with TRBJ2-5; perhaps TRBD2 as D (5 bases). Per the germline V gene, CDR1 is MNHEY and CDR2 is SVGEGT. V lost 0 bases, J lost 0 bases, and 11 bases lay in between. The CDR3 extends over 16 amino acids.

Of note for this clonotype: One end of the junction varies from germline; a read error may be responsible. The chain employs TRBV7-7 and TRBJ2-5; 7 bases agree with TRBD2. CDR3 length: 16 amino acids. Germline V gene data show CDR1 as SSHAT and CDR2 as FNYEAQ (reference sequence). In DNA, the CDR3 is TGTGCTAGCAGCCCTAACGCCTTGGGGGGGGAAGAGACCCAGTACTTC. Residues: CASSPNALGGEETQYF.

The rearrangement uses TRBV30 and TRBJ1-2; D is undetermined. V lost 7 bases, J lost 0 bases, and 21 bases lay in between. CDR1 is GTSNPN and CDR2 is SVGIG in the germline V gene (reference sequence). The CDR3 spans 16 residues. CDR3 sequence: CASSPSHGNPNYGYTF. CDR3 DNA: TGTGCCTCCAGCCCGTCACACGGAAACCCTAACTATGGCTACACCTTC. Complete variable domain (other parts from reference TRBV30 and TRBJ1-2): SQTIHQWPATLVQPVGSPLSLECTVEGTSNPNLYWYRQAAGRGLQLLFYSVGIGQISSEVPQNLSASRPQDRQFILSSKKLLLSDSGFYLCASSPSHGNPNYGYTFGSGTRLTVV.

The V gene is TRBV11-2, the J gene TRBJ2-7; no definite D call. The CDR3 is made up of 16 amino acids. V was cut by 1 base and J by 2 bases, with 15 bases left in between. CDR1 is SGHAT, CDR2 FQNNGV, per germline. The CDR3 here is CASSLVGSMLPYEQYF. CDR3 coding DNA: TGTGCCAGCAGCTTAGTGGGCAGTATGCTCCCCTACGAGCAGTACTTC.

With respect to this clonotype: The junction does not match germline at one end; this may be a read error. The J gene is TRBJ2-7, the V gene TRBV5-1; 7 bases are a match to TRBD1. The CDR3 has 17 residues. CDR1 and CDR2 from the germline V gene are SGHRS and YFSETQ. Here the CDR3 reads CANSLGQPILLSYEQYF. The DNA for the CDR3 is TGCGCCAACAGCTTGGGACAGCCTATCTTGCTCTCCTACGAGCAGTACTTC.

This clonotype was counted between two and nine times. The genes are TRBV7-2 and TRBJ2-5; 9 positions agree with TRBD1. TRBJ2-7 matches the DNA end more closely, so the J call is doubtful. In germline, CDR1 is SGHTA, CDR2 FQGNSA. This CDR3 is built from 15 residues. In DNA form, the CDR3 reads TGTGCCAGCAGCTCCGACAGGGGGATTGTTTACGAGCAGTACTTC. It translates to CASSSDRGIVYEQYF.

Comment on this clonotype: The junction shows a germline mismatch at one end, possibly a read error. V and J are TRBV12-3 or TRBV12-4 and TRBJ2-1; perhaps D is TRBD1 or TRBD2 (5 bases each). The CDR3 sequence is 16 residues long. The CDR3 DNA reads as TGTGCCAGCATGCCCTCTGGGGCAGGGACCTACAATGAGCGGTTCTTC. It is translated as CASMPSGAGTYNERFF.

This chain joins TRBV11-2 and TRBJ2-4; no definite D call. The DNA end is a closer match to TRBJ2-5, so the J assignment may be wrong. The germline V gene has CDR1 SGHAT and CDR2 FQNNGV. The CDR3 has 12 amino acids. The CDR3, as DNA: TGTGCCACCCGGCCCCTATTAGAGACCCAGTACTTC. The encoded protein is CATRPLLETQYF.

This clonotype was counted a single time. CDR3 sequence: CATSEGGAHEQYF. The CDR3 DNA reads TGTGCCACCAGTGAGGGCGGGGCCCACGAGCAGTACTTC. The chain uses TRBV24-1 and TRBJ2-7; possibly TRBD2 for D (6 bases). The germline CDR1 and CDR2 sequences are KGHDR and SFDVKD. This CDR3 comprises 13 residues. Trimming took off 4 bases at V and 5 bases at J, with 11 bases between the two ends.

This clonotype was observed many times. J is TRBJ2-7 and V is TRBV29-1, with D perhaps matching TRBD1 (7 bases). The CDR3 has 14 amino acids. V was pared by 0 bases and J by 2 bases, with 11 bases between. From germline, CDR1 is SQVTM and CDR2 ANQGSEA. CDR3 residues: CSVEDRGATYEQYF. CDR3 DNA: TGCAGCGTTGAAGACAGGGGGGCCACCTACGAGCAGTACTTC.

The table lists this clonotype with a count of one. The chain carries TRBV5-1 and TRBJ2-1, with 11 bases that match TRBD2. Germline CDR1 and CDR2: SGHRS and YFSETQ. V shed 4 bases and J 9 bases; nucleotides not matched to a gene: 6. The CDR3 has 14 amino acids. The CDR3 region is CASSVAGGLSEQFF. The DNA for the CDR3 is TGCGCCAGCAGCGTAGCGGGGGGGCTGAGTGAGCAGTTCTTC.

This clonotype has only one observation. This CDR3 is CAGSDGGEQYF. CDR3 DNA: TGTGCCGGGAGTGATGGAGGGGAGCAGTACTTC. The rearrangement links TRBV19 to TRBJ2-4; perhaps TRBD2 as D (6 bases). Per the germline V gene, CDR1 is LNHDA and CDR2 is SQIVND (reference sequence). CDR3 length: 11 residues. Trimming stripped 11 bases from V and 13 bases from J, with 18 bases between.

The CDR3 bases are TGTGCCAGCAGTGAGGGGATGGGCTCCTATAATTCACCCCTCCACTTT. This gives the protein CASSEGMGSYNSPLHF. This chain links TRBV2 with TRBJ1-6; D ambiguous. Trimming removed 3 bases at V and 0 bases at J, with 9 bases between. The CDR3 covers 16 residues. Looked up from germline, CDR1 is SNHLY and CDR2 is FYNNEI.

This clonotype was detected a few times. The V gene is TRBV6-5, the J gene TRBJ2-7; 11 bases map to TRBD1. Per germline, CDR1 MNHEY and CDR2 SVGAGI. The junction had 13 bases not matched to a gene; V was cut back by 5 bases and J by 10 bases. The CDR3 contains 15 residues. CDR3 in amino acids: CASSRTGGEREAQYF. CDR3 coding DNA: TGTGCCAGCAGTAGGACAGGGGGCGAACGTGAGGCCCAGTACTTC.

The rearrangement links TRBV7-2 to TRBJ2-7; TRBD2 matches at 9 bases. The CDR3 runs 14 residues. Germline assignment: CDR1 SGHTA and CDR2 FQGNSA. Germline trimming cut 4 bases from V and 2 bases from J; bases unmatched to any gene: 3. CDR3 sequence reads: CASSSGTSTYEQYF. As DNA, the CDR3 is TGTGCCAGCAGCTCCGGGACTAGCACCTACGAGCAGTACTTC.

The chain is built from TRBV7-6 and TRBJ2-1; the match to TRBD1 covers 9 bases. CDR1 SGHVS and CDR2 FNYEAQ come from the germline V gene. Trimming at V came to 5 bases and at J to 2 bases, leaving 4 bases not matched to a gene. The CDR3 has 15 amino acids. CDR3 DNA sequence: TGTGCCAGCAGCCCGGACAGGGGTACCTACAATGAGCAGTTCTTC. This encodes CASSPDRGTYNEQFF.

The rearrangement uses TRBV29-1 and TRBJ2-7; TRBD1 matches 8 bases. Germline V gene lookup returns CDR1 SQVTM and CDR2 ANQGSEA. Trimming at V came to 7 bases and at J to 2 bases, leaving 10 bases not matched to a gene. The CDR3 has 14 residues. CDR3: CSAELGTGPYEQYF. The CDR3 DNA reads TGCAGCGCCGAACTTGGGACAGGTCCCTACGAGCAGTACTTC.

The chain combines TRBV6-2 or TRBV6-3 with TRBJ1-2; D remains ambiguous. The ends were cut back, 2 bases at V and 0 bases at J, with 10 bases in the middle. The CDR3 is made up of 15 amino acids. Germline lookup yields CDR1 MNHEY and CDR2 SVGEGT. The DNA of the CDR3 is TGTGCCAGCAGTTACCTCGGGGTCGCTAACTATGGCTACACCTTC. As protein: CASSYLGVANYGYTF.

The CDR3 here is CATIFGTEAFF. The CDR3, as DNA: TGTGCCACCATATTCGGGACTGAAGCTTTCTTT. The chain uses TRBV10-3 and TRBJ1-1; D gene ambiguous. Germline CDR1 is ENHRY and CDR2 is SYGVKD. CDR3 size: 11 residues. The V gene lost 10 bases and the J gene lost 5 bases, with 11 bases spanning the gap.

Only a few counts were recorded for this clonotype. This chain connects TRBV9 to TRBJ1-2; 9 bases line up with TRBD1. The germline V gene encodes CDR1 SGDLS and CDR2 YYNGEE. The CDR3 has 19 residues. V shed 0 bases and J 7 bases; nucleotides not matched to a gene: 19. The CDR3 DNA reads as TGTGCCAGCAGCGTAGTCCCGGGGACAGGGCCTAGCGCGGAGTTTGGCTACACCTTC. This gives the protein CASSVVPGTGPSAEFGYTF.

DNA for the CDR3: TGTGCCAGCAGTTACAACGGACTAGCGGGAGATAACGAGCAGTACTTC. Translated, it gives CASSYNGLAGDNEQYF. The V and J genes are TRBV6-2 or TRBV6-3 and TRBJ2-5; TRBD2 matches 13 bases. The end of the DNA aligns better with TRBJ2-7, so the J call may be wrong. The CDR3 consists of 16 residues. CDR1 is MNHEY and CDR2 is SVGEGT in the germline V gene.